One sample yielded the 20 T cell receptor beta chains listed below, sequenced in a study of OX40 agonist ivuxolimab in advanced cancers. Only in-frame clones appear in the TCRdb table, and some are missing; sequencing was by immunoSEQ multiplex PCR. The sample comprises about 62,000 clones, 60% to 85% of which are singletons, and roughly 10% rests with the top ten. Here the sequenced sample was CD4+ or CD8+ T cells sorted from blood, taken in a trial of the OX40 agonist ivuxolimab. Receptor source: an adult with an advanced solid tumor such as melanoma, head and neck, liver or kidney cancer.

The chain combines TRBV5-4 with TRBJ1-1, with 7 bases that match TRBD1. Per germline, CDR1 SGHNT and CDR2 YYREEE (reference sequence). The junction had 3 bases not matched to a gene; V was cut back by 4 bases and J by 0 bases. The CDR3 totals 14 residues. CDR3 bases: TGTGCCAGCAGCGGGGGACAGCTGAACACTGAAGCTTTCTTT. As protein: CASSGGQLNTEAFF.

Turning to this clone: Other DNA sequences within the sample encode an identical CDR3. This chain links TRBV19 with TRBJ2-7, with D perhaps being TRBD1 or TRBD2 (5 bases each). Trimming removed 9 bases from V and 6 bases from J, with 15 bases in between. The CDR3 spans 12 residues. Germline V gives CDR1 LNHDA, CDR2 SQIVND (reference sequence). The CDR3 DNA reads TGTGCCAGCCAAATGGGGACGGGCGAGCAGTACTTC. Translation gives CASQMGTGEQYF.

The chain carries TRBV19 and TRBJ1-5; 7 bases line up with TRBD1. The CDR3 covers 15 residues. Germline trimming cut 7 bases from V and 6 bases from J; bases unmatched to any gene: 12. Looked up from germline, CDR1 is LNHDA and CDR2 is SQIVND (reference sequence). DNA for the CDR3: TGTGCCAGTATCCCGGAAGGGACAGTGGGTCAGCCCCAGCATTTT. It codes for CASIPEGTVGQPQHF. Variable domain in full (rest from reference TRBV19 and TRBJ1-5): DGGITQSPKYLFRKEGQNVTLSCEQNLNHDAMYWYRQDPGQGLRLIYYSQIVNDFQKGDIAEGYSVSREKKESFPLTVTSAQKNPTAFYLCASIPEGTVGQPQHFGDGTRLSIL.

The chain uses TRBV7-3 and TRBJ1-2; maybe TRBD1 (5 bases). V was cut by 4 bases and J by 2 bases, with 11 bases left in between. The CDR3 has 14 amino acids. Germline lookup yields CDR1 SGHTA and CDR2 FQGTGA. CDR3 bases: TGTGCCAGCAGCTCCGGGACGGAGAACTATGGCTACACCTTC. Translation: CASSSGTENYGYTF.

V usage is TRBV9 and J usage is TRBJ1-1, with D tentatively TRBD1 (6 bases). This CDR3 contains 14 residues. With 0 bases removed from V and 5 bases from J, the gap between germline ends came to 11 bases. Germline CDR1 is SGDLS and CDR2 is YYNGEE. CDR3 nucleotides: TGTGCCAGCAGCGTAGAGGGGGTACGGACTGAAGCTTTCTTT. Residues: CASSVEGVRTEAFF.

The chain combines TRBV9 with TRBJ2-3, with D hard to call. Trimming stripped 0 bases from V and 2 bases from J, with 10 bases between. The germline CDR1 and CDR2 sequences are SGDLS and YYNGEE. The CDR3 is 15 residues long. CDR3 protein: CASSVATTSTDTQYF. CDR3 nucleotide sequence: TGTGCCAGCAGCGTAGCTACAACCTCCACAGATACGCAGTATTTT.

The rearrangement links TRBV5-6 to TRBJ2-3; D call uncertain. V dropped 0 bases and J dropped 0 bases, with 8 bases sitting between them. The CDR3 is made up of 15 amino acids. Germline loops: CDR1 SGHDT, CDR2 YYEEEE. The CDR3 nucleotides read TGTGCCAGCAGCTTGGCGGGCCGGAGCACAGATACGCAGTATTTT. It is translated as CASSLAGRSTDTQYF.

The gene calls are TRBV2 and TRBJ2-7; 14 bases map to TRBD2. Germline loops: CDR1 SNHLY, CDR2 FYNNEI. CDR3 length: 14 amino acids. V gave up 8 bases and J gave up 5 bases; unmatched junction bases: 5. The CDR3 spells CASPGLAGVDEQYF. The CDR3, as DNA: TGTGCCAGCCCGGGACTAGCGGGAGTCGACGAGCAGTACTTC.

The chain uses TRBV7-3 and TRBJ2-3; TRBD2 might be the D (5 bases). The CDR3 runs 13 residues. Germline V gives CDR1 SGHTA, CDR2 FQGTGA. The V gene lost 3 bases and the J gene lost 6 bases, with 10 bases spanning the gap. The CDR3 loop reads CASSLREGDTQYF. CDR3 DNA sequence: TGTGCCAGCAGCTTGAGGGAAGGCGATACGCAGTATTTT.

The chain carries TRBV28 and TRBJ1-4; 7 positions match TRBD1. Germline-derived CDR1 and CDR2 are MDHEN and SYDVKM. This CDR3 has 14 residues. V shed 6 bases, J shed 11 bases, and the junction held 12 bases outside the gene matches. CDR3 bases: TGTGCCAGCAGCGCGACAGGGATCAGCAGGAAACTGTTTTTT. Protein: CASSATGISRKLFF.

This sequence joins TRBV7-2 and TRBJ2-5; the match to TRBD2 covers 8 bases. Germline V gene sequence: CDR1 SGHTA, CDR2 FQGNSA. V gave up 3 bases and J gave up 0 bases; unmatched junction bases: 6. The CDR3 is made up of 16 amino acids. CDR3: CASSFKAGAYQETQYF. CDR3 in DNA: TGTGCCAGCAGCTTCAAAGCGGGAGCCTACCAAGAGACCCAGTACTTC. Full variable domain (rest looked up from reference TRBV7-2 and TRBJ2-5): GAGVSQSPSNKVTEKGKDVELRCDPISGHTALYWYRQSLGQGLEFLIYFQGNSAPDKSGLPSDRFSAERTGGSVSTLTIQRTQQEDSAVYLCASSFKAGAYQETQYFGPGTRLLVL.

There are a few counts of this clone. The chain joins TRBV21-1 to TRBJ1-5. TRBV21-1 is a known pseudogene. This CDR3 has 14 amino acids. The CDR3: CASSTRGPNQPQHF. CDR3 DNA: TGTGCCAGCAGCACCCGGGGCCCCAATCAGCCCCAGCATTTT.

The V gene is TRBV7-8, the J gene TRBJ1-2; weak D call: TRBD1 (6 bases). CDR1 is SGHVS and CDR2 is FQNEAQ in the germline V gene. This CDR3 region has 12 residues. Trimming stripped 2 bases from V and 7 bases from J, with 8 bases between. CDR3 in DNA: TGTGCCAGCAGCTTAATCAGGGGTGGCTACACCTTC. It specifies CASSLIRGGYTF.

This clone came up once. The chain links TRBV27 to TRBJ1-2; 7 positions agree with TRBD1. CDR1 is MNHEY, CDR2 SMNVEV, per germline (reference sequence). The CDR3 is 13 amino acids. The junction had 14 bases not matched to a gene; V was cut back by 11 bases and J by 8 bases. The CDR3 loop reads CAAAGQGESGYTF. The CDR3 coding sequence is TGTGCCGCGGCCGGGCAGGGGGAGTCGGGCTACACCTTC.

The rearrangement joins TRBV19 to TRBJ2-1; the match to TRBD2 covers 9 bases. The germline V gene has CDR1 LNHDA and CDR2 SQIVND (reference sequence). The CDR3 sequence is 13 residues long. The V segment lost 5 bases and the J segment 9 bases; nucleotides outside the gene matches: 5. The CDR3 DNA reads as TGTGCCAGTAGTCTATCTAGCGGGGTTGAGCAGTTCTTC. It yields the protein CASSLSSGVEQFF.

The chain has TRBV2 and TRBJ2-5; D is unclear. Deletions cut 1 base from V and 0 bases from J, with 21 bases between. Germline V gene lookup returns CDR1 SNHLY and CDR2 FYNNEI. The CDR3 extends over 19 amino acids. CDR3 DNA sequence: TGTGCCAGCAGTGAAGAAAAAAGTTTGATTACATCTTACCAAGAGACCCAGTACTTC. Its translation is CASSEEKSLITSYQETQYF.

The CDR3 region is CASPPTVWELFF. CDR3 bases: TGTGCCAGCCCTCCTACTGTCTGGGAGCTGTTTTTT. The genes are TRBV21-1 and TRBJ2-2; the tabulated D call, TRBD2, remains unverified against the DNA. TRBV21-1 is tagged as a pseudogene. The CDR3 is 12 residues long.

A single count supports this clone. The rearrangement joins TRBV18 to TRBJ1-3; TRBD1 matches 8 bases. The germline gives CDR1 KGHSH, CDR2 LQKENI. V shed 1 base, J shed 0 bases, and the junction held 5 bases outside the gene matches. There are 17 residues in the CDR3. DNA for the CDR3: TGTGCCAGCTCACCACTGGGACAGGTCCTCTCTGGAAACACCATATATTTT. Translating gives CASSPLGQVLSGNTIYF. The whole variable domain, filled in from reference TRBV18 and TRBJ1-3, reads NAGVMQNPRHLVRRRGQEARLRCSPMKGHSHVYWYRQLPEEGLKFMVYLQKENIIDESGMPKERFSAEFPKEGPSILRIQQVVRGDSAAYFCASSPLGQVLSGNTIYFGEGSWLTVV.

This clone is deemed medium-sized. The V and J genes are TRBV10-3 and TRBJ2-7; perhaps TRBD1 as D (6 bases). Germline V gene lookup returns CDR1 ENHRY and CDR2 SYGVKD. Trimming pared 7 bases from V and 5 bases from J, leaving 12 bases between. This CDR3 region has 12 residues. CDR3 protein: CAIMDSIDEQYF. Here the CDR3 DNA reads TGTGCCATCATGGACAGCATCGACGAGCAGTACTTC.

This chain connects TRBV4-3 to TRBJ2-1; D not certain. Germline assignment: CDR1 LGHNA and CDR2 YSLEER. Trimming left V 0 bases short and J 0 bases short, with 9 bases between. The CDR3 consists of 16 residues. The CDR3 protein is CASSQDYSSSYNEQFF. DNA for the CDR3: TGCGCCAGCAGCCAAGACTACTCGAGCTCCTACAATGAGCAGTTCTTC.